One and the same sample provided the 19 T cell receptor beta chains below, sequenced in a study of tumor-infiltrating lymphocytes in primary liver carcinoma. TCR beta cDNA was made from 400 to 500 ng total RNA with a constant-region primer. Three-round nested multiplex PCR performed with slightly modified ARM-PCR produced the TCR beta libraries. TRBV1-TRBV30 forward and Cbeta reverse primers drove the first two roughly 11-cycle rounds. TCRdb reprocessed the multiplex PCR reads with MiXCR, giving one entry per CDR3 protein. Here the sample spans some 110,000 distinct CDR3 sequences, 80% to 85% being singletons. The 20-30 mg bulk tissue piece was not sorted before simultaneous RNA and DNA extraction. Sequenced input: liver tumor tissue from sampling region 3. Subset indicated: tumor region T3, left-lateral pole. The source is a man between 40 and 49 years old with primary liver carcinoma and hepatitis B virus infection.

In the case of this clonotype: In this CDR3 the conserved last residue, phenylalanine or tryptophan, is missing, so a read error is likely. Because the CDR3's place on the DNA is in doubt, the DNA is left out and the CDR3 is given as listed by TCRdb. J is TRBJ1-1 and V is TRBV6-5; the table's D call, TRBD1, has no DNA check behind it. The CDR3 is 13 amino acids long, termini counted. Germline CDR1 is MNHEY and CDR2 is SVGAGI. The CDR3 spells CAVRQGRNTEALI.

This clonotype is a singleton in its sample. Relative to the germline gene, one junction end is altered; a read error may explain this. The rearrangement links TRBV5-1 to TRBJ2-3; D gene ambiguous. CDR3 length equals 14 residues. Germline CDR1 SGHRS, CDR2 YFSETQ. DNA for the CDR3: TGCGCCAGCAGATTGGAGTTGCGGAAGGATACGCAGTATTTT. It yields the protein CASRLELRKDTQYF.

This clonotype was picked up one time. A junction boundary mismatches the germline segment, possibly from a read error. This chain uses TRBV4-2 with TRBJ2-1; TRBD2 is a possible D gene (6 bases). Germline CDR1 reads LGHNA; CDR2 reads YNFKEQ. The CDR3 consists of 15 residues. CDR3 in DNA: TGTGCCATCAGCCAAGATTGGACTACGTGCGGTGAGCAGTTCTTC. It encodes CAISQDWTTCGEQFF.

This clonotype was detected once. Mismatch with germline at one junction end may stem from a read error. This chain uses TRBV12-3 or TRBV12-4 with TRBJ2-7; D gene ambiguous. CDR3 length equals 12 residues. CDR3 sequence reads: CASSPSSNEQYF. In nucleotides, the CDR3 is TGTGCAAGCAGTCCGAGCTCGAACGAGCAGTACTTC.

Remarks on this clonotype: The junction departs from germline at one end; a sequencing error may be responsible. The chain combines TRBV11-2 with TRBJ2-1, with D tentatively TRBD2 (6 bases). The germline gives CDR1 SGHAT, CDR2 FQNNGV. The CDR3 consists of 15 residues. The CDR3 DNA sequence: TGTGCCAGCAGCCCGGGGACTTCTCCCTACAATGAGCAGTCCTTC. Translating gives CASSPGTSPYNEQSF.

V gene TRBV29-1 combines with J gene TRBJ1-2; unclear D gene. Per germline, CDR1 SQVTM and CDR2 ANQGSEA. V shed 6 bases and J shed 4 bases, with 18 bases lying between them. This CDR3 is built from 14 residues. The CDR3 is CSVKFGRLIYGYTF. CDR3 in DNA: TGCAGCGTCAAGTTTGGACGCTTGATCTATGGCTACACCTTC.

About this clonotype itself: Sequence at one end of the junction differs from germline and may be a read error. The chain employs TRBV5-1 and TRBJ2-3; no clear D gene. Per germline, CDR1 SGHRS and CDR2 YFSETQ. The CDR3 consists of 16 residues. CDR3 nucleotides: TGCTCCAGCAGCTTGAACGGCAGTGCTAGCACAGATACGCAGTATTTT. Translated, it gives CSSSLNGSASTDTQYF.

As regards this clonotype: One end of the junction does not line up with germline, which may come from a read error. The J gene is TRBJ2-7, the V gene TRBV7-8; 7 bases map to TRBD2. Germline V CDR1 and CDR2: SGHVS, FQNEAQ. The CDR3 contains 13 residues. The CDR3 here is CTSSFTSAYEQYF. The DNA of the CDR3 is TGTACCAGCAGTTTTACTAGCGCTTACGAGCAGTACTTC.

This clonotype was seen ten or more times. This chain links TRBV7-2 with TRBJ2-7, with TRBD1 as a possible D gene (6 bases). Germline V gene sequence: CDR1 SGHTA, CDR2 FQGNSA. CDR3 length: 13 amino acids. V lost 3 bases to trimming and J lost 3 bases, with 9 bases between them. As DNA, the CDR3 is TGTGCCAGCAGCTTGGGGGCCGTCTACGAGCAGTACTTC. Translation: CASSLGAVYEQYF. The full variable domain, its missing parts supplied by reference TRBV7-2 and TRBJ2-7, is GAGVSQSPSNKVTEKGKDVELRCDPISGHTALYWYRQSLGQGLEFLIYFQGNSAPDKSGLPSDRFSAERTGGSVSTLTIQRTQQEDSAVYLCASSLGAVYEQYFGPGTRLTVT.

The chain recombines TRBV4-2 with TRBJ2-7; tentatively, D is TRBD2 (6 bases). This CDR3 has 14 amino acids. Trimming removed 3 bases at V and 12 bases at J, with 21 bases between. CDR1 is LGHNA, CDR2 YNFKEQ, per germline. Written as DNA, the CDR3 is TGTGCCAGCAGCCAGTCCCAGGGAGGCTACGAGTGGTACTTC. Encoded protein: CASSQSQGGYEWYF.

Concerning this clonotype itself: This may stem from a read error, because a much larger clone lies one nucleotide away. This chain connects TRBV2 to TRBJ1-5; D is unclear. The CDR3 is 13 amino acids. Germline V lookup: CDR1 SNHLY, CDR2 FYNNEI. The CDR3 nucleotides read TGTGCCAGCAGTGATCAACCTGGTCAGTCCCAGCATTTT. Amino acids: CASSDQPGQSQHF.

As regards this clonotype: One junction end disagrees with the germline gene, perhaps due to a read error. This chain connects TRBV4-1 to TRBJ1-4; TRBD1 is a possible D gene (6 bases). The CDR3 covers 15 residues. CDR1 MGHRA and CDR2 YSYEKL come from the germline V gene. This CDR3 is CASSLWGAANEKMFF. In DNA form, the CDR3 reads TGCGCCAGTAGCCTCTGGGGGGCGGCTAATGAAAAAATGTTTTTT.

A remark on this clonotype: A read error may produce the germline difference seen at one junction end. This CDR3 is CAGSSRDRIVNYDYTF. The CDR3 DNA is TGTGCCGGCAGCTCCCGCGACAGGATTGTCAACTATGACTACACCTTC. The V gene is TRBV5-6, the J gene TRBJ1-2; D is possibly TRBD1 (6 bases). The CDR3 has 16 amino acids. Germline CDR1 is SGHDT and CDR2 is YYEEEE. The complete variable domain, with remaining parts taken from reference TRBV5-6 and TRBJ1-2, reads DAGVTQSPTHLIKTRGQQVTLRCSPKSGHDTVSWYQQALGQGPQFIFQYYEEEERQRGNFPDRFSGHQFPNYSSELNVNALLLGDSALYLCAGSSRDRIVNYDYTFGSGTRLTVV.

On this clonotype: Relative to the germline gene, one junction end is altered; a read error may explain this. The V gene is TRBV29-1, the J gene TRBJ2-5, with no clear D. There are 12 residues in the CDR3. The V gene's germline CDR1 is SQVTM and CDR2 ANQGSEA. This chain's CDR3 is CIVLENQETQYF. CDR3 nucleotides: TGCATCGTTCTGGAGAACCAAGAGACCCAGTACTTT.

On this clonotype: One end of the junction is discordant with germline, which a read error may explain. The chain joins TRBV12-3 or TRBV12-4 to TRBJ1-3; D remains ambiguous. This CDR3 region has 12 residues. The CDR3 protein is CASSLRRNSIYF. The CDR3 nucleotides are TGTGCCAGCAGTTTACGAAGAAACAGCATATATTTT.

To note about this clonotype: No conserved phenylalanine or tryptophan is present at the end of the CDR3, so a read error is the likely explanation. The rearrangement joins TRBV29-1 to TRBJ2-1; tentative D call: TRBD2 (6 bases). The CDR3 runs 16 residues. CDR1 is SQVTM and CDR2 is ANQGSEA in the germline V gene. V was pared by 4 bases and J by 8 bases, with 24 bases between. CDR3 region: CSVGFGSGRITDEQFY. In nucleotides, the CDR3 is TGCAGCGTTGGATTCGGGAGCGGTAGGATAACCGATGAGCAGTTCTAC.

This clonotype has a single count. The CDR3 loop reads CASNSILAGRGEQFF. CDR3 in DNA: TGTGCCAGCAATTCGATACTAGCGGGAAGGGGTGAGCAGTTCTTC. V gene TRBV12-3 or TRBV12-4 combines with J gene TRBJ2-1; 10 nucleotides line up with TRBD2. The CDR3 sequence is 15 residues long. With V trimmed by 7 bases and J by 9 bases, 12 bases remained unmatched.

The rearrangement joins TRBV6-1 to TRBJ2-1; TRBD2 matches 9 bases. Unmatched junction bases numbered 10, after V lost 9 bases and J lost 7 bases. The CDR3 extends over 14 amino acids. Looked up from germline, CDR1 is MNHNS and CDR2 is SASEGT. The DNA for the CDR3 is TGTGCCAGTATCGTAGCGGGAGTATATAATGAGCAGTTCTTC. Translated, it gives CASIVAGVYNEQFF.

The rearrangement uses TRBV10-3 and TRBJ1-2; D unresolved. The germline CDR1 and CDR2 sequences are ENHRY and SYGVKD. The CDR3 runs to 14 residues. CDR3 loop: CTISESTQGYGYTF. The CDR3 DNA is TGTACTATCAGTGAGTCGACTCAAGGTTATGGCTACACCTTC.